This T cell receptor (beta chain) was captured by sequencing in a study of shared clonotypes between healthy human individuals. The table came from immunoSEQ multiplex PCR; TCRdb's copy has only in-frame clones and leaves some out. Found here are about 470,000 clones, roughly 77% of them singletons; the top ten hold over 10%. CDR1 is SNHLY and CDR2 is FYNNEI in the germline V gene. This CDR3 has 13 residues. The junction had 5 bases not matched to a gene; V was cut back by 6 bases and J by 4 bases. Input material: PBMCs. The chain carries TRBV2 and TRBJ1-2, with 7 bases identical to TRBD1. The sequence was obtained from a woman aged 35 to 49 in good health. Some clones in this sample may be carry-over from other donors' samples. CDR3 coding DNA: TGTGCCAGCAGCGCAGACAGGGTCTATGGCTACACCTTC. Protein sequence: CASSADRVYGYTF.